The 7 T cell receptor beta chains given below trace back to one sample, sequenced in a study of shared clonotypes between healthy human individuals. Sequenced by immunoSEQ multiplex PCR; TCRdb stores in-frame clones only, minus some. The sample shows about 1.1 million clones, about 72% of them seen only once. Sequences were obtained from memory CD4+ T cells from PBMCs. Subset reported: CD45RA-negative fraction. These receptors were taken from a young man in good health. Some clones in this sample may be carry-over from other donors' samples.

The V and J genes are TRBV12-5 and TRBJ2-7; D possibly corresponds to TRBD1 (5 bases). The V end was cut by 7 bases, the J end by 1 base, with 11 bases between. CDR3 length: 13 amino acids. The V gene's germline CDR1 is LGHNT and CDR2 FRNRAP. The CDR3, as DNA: TGTGCTAGTGCGCAGGGCCTTTCCTACGAGCAGTACTTC. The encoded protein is CASAQGLSYEQYF.

CDR3 DNA: TGTGCCAGCAGTTATTCTCCCACAGGGGACACAGATACGCAGTATTTT. This codes for CASSYSPTGDTDTQYF. V gene TRBV6-6 combines with J gene TRBJ2-3; 7 bases line up with TRBD1. V gave up 3 bases and J gave up 2 bases; unmatched junction bases: 8. CDR1 MNHNY and CDR2 SVGAGI come from the germline V gene (reference sequence). The CDR3 is 16 amino acids.

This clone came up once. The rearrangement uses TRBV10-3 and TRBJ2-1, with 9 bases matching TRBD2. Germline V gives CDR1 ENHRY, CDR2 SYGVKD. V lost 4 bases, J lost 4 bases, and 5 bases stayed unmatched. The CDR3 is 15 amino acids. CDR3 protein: CAISAASGEYNEQFF. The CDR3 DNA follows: TGTGCCATCAGTGCGGCTAGCGGGGAGTACAATGAGCAGTTCTTC.

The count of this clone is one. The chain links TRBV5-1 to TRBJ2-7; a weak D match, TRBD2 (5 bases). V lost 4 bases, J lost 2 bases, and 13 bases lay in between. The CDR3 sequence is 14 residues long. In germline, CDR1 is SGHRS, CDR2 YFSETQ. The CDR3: CASSRSGETYEQYF. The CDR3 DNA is TGCGCCAGCAGCAGGTCCGGGGAAACCTACGAGCAGTACTTC.

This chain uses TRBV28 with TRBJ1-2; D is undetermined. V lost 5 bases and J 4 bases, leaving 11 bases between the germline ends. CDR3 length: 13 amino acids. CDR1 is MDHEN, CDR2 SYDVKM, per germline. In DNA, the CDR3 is TGTGCCAGCAGTCTCAGCCTTCTCTATGGCTACACCTTC. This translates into CASSLSLLYGYTF.

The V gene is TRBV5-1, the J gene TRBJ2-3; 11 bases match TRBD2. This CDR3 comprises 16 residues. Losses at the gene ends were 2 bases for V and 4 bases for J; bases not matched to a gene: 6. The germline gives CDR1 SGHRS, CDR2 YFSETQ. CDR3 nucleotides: TGCGCCAGCAGCTTTATAACTAGCGGGAGTGCAGATACGCAGTATTTT. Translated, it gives CASSFITSGSADTQYF.

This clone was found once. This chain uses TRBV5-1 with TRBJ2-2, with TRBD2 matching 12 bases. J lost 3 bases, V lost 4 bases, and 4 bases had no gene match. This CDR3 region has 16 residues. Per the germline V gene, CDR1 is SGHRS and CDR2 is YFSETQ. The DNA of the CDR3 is TGCGCCAGCAGCCCTCTAGCGGGAGGGTACACCGGGGAGCTGTTTTTT. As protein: CASSPLAGGYTGELFF.